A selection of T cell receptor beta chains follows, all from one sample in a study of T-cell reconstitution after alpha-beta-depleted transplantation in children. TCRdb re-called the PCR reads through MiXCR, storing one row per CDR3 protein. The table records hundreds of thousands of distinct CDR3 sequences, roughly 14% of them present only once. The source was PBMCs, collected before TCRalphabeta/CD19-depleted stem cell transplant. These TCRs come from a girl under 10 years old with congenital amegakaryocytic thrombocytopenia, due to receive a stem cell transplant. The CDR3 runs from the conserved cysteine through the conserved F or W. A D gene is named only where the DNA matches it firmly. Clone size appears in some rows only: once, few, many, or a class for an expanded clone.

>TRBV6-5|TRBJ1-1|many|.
TGTGCCAGCAGTTTTCCCCGACGGCCGAACACTGAAGCTTTCTTT
CASSFPRRPNTEAFF
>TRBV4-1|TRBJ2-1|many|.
TGCGCCAGCAGCCAAGCGGGGACATACAATGAGCAGTTCTTC
CASSQAGTYNEQFF
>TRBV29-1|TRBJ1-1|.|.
TGCAGCGGCCAGGAAAGCACTGAAGCTTTCTTT
CSGQESTEAFF
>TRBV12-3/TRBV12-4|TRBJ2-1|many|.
TGTGCCAGCGGGGACAATGAGCAGTTCTTC
CASGDNEQFF
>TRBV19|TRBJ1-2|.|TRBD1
TGTGCCAGTAGTATTATTCTCCGGGACAGGGTCTATGGCTACACCTTC
CASSIILRDRVYGYTF
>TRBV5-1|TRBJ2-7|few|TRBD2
TGCGCCAGCAGCCCCGGGACTAGCGGCGAGATGCAGTACTTC
CASSPGTSGEMQYF
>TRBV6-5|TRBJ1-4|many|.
TGTGCCAGCAGTTACTCCCCGGCAGGGATAGCAACTAATGAAAAACTGTTTTTT
CASSYSPAGIATNEKLFF
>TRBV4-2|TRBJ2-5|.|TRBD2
TGTGCCAGCAGCCACCTAAATAGCGGGGGGTACCAAGAGGCCCAGTACTTC
CASSHLNSGGYQEAQYF
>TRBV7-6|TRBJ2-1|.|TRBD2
TGTGCCAGCAGCCTTAGCGGGGTCTCCTACAATGAGCAGTTCTTC
CASSLSGVSYNEQFF
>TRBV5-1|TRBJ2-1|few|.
TGCGCCAGCAAAAGGGACGGACATTACAATGAGCAGTTCTTC
CASKRDGHYNEQFF
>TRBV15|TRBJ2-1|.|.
TGTGCCACCAGCAGAGATACACACAATGAGCAGTTCTTC
CATSRDTHNEQFF
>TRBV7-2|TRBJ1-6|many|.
TGTGCCAGCAGCGCATCCGGGACTGGAGGTTTGACCCTCCACTTT
CASSASGTGGLTLHF
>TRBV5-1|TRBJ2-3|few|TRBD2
TGCGCCAGCAGCTTCGCAAAAACTAGCGGGAGAGGTGGGGCAGATACGCAGTATTTT
CASSFAKTSGRGGADTQYF
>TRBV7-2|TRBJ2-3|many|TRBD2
TGTGCCAGCAGTCTCGGGGCGGGAGGATCCACAGATACGCAGTATTTT
CASSLGAGGSTDTQYF
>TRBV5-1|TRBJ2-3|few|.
TGCGCCAGCAGCGTTGGACAGCGCACAGATACGCAGTATTTT
CASSVGQRTDTQYF
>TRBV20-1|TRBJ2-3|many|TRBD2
TGCAGTGCCCGGCGGTTCGGGAGGGAGAGCACAGATACGCAGTATTTT
CSARRFGRESTDTQYF
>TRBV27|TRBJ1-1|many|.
TGTGCCAGCAGTTTAATTGGGGAAGGAGCTTTCTTT
CASSLIGEGAFF
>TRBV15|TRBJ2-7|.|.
TGTGCCACCAGCAGAGAAGGGCTTTCCTACGAGCAGTACTTC
CATSREGLSYEQYF
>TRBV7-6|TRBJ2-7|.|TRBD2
TGTGCCAGCAGCTCCGGGACTAGCGCCTCCTACGAGCAGTACTTC
CASSSGTSASYEQYF
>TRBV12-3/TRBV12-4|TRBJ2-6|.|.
TGTGCCAGCAGTCAAGGACCGGGGGCCAACGTCCTGACTTTC
CASSQGPGANVLTF
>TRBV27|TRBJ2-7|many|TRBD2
TGTGCCAGCAGCCGTACTAGCGACTCCTACGAGCAGTACTTC
CASSRTSDSYEQYF
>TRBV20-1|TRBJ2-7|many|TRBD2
TGCAGTGCTGGCCAACTAGCGCGATCCTACGAGCAGTACTTC
CSAGQLARSYEQYF
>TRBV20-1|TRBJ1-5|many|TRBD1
TGCAGTGCTAGGACAGGGAATTTCGATCAGCCCCAGCATTTT
CSARTGNFDQPQHF
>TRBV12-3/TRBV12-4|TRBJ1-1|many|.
TGTGCCAGCAGTCCTCTCAAGAACACTGAAGCTTTCTTT
CASSPLKNTEAFF
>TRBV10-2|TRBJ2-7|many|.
TGCGCCAGCAGTGAGTCGAGATACGAGCAGTACTTC
CASSESRYEQYF
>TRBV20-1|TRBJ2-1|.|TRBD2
TGCAGTGCTAGAGATCTCTGGCGGGAGGCGAAGAATGAGCAGTTCTTC
CSARDLWREAKNEQFF
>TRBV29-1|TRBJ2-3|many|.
TGCAGCGTTGACGGCGCGGGGGCCTCAGATACGCAGTATTTT
CSVDGAGASDTQYF
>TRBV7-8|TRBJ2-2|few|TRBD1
TGTGCCAGCAGCTTAGACAGGGGGCACACCGGGGAGCTGTTTTTT
CASSLDRGHTGELFF
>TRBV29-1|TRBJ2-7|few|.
TGCAGCGTTGAAGATGCCCTGGACGGACACTCCTACGAGCAGTACTTC
CSVEDALDGHSYEQYF
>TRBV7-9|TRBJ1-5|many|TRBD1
TGTGCCAGCAGCGACGGACAGGGGGCTCAGCCCCAGCATTTT
CASSDGQGAQPQHF
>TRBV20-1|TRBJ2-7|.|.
TGCAGTGCTAGAGAACCAGTCTCCTACGAGCAGTACTTC
CSAREPVSYEQYF
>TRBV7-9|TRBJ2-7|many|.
TGTGCCAGCAGCTTAGGGGCTGGGGCTAGCTCCTACGAGCAGTACTTC
CASSLGAGASSYEQYF
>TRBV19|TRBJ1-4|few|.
TGTGCCAGTAGTATCGGGTTAATGGGTGAAAAACTGTTTTTT
CASSIGLMGEKLFF
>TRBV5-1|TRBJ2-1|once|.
TGCGCCAGCAGCTTTCCAGTTAGAGTGGGCTCCTACAATGAGCACTTCTTC
CASSFPVRVGSYNEHFF
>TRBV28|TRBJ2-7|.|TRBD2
TGTGCCAGCAGTTTATTTACTAGCGGCGTCTCCTACGAGCAGTACTTC
CASSLFTSGVSYEQYF
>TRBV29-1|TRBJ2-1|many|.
TGCAGCGCAGGCAATGAGCAGTTCTTC
CSAGNEQFF
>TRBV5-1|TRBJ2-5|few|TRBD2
TGCGCCAGCAGCTTGGGACTTAGCGGGAGAACAGAGACCCAGTACTTC
CASSLGLSGRTETQYF
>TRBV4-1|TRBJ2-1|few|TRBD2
TGCGCCAGCAGCCCTGGACTAGCGGGATTATACAATGAGCAGTTCTTC
CASSPGLAGLYNEQFF
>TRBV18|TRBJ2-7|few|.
TGTGCCAGCTCACCACCGGCCAGGTCCAACTACGAGCAGTACTTC
CASSPPARSNYEQYF
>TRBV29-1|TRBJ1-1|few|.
TGCAGCGCAACTACCGCGCTCGTTCGAAAGTCAGGTGAAGCTTTCTTT
CSATTALVRKSGEAFF
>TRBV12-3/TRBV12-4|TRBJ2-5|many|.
TGTGCCAGAGTGAACCAAGAGACCCAGTACTTC
CARVNQETQYF
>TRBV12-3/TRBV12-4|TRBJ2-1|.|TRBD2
TGTGCCAGCAGTTTAAAGTACCAGACTAGCGGGAGGTACAATGAGCAGTTCTTC
CASSLKYQTSGRYNEQFF